This T cell receptor beta chain was identified during a study of blood T cell repertoires in COVID-19. Study in general: Spain, Italy and the United States supplied samples that represented acute and convalescent COVID-19.

Data came from immunoSEQ multiplex PCR; TCRdb stores just in-frame clones and leaves some out. The sample lists 250,000 to 300,000 clones, 70% to 90% occurring once. This CDR3 spans 16 amino acids. The V and J ends lost 5 bases and 4 bases, in that order; junction bases with no gene match: 6. CDR1 and CDR2 from the germline V gene are PRHDT and FYEKMQ (reference sequence). The sequencing input was peripheral blood. The chain is built from TRBV13 and TRBJ2-3; 13 nucleotides line up with TRBD2. The source of this sequence is a woman aged 65 to 85 with acute or convalescent COVID-19. The CDR3 DNA is TGTGCCAGCAGCCTCACTAGCGGGGGGGCCCCAGATACGCAGTATTTT. Its translation is CASSLTSGGAPDTQYF.